Included here is one TCR beta chain sequence, with context. The sample is drawn from a study of neoadjuvant anti-PD-1 for oral cavity cancer. Here immunoSEQ multiplex PCR was the method, and the copy in TCRdb shows in-frame clones only, minus some. The sample lists nearly 15,000 clones, around 36% occurring once. Time point of the sample: after neoadjuvant nivolumab, at surgical resection. The V gene's germline CDR1 is SGHKS and CDR2 YYEKEE (reference sequence). This CDR3 is 13 amino acids long. V was cut by 1 base and J by 2 bases, with 6 bases left in between. The chain joins TRBV5-5 to TRBJ2-5; no firm D call. This TCR derives from a person aged 40 to 85 with oral cavity squamous cell carcinoma. The material was tumor tissue, obtained after nivolumab (anti-PD-1) treatment. The CDR3 DNA reads as TGTGCCAGCAGCTTGTTCAGACAAGAGACCCAGTACTTC. This translates into CASSLFRQETQYF.